The entry below gives a single T cell receptor beta chain sequence along with its context. The sample originates from a study of blood T cell repertoires in COVID-19. Study at large: PBMCs, B-cell-depleted T cells, or T cells were the source of the cDNA or gDNA that made up the material.

Original processing notes: By means of reference gene primer amplification, nucleated cell counts were estimated. TCRdb's copy holds only in-frame clones and misses some; the assay was immunoSEQ multiplex PCR. V, J and clone size are taken as reported in that table, and D and trimming were inferred from the DNA itself. The sample consists of over 150,000 clones, about 73% of them appearing once. This sequence originates from a man older than 75 with acute or convalescent COVID-19. The material sequenced was peripheral blood.

The CDR3 loop is CASSPVRGDTEAFF. CDR3 nucleotides: TGTGCCAGCAGCCCGGTGCGCGGGGACACTGAAGCTTTCTTT. The gene calls are TRBV28 and TRBJ1-1; D unresolved. CDR3 length: 14 amino acids. V dropped 6 bases and J dropped 3 bases, with 14 bases sitting between them. Germline CDR1 MDHEN, CDR2 SYDVKM.